This T cell receptor (beta chain) was recorded in a study of control samples from healthy donors and cancer patients. Profiling relied on immunoSEQ multiplex PCR, and the TCRdb table lists in-frame clones only, not all of them. The sample shows around 130,000 clones, about nine tenths of them seen only once. This CDR3 has 15 residues. V was pared by 5 bases and J by 4 bases, with 16 bases between. Germline-derived CDR1 and CDR2 are LGHDT and YNNKEL (reference sequence). The TCR originated in a man in his forties or fifties with head and neck cancer. Sample: PBMCs. The chain employs TRBV3-1 (or the pseudogene TRBV3-2) and TRBJ2-3, with TRBD2 as a possible D gene (6 bases). CDR3 in DNA: TGTGCCAGCAGCTATAGACTAGGAGGGGCAGATACGCAGTATTTT. Amino acid sequence: CASSYRLGGADTQYF.